These T cell receptor beta chains were read from a single sample in a study of shared clonotypes between healthy human individuals. Sequenced by immunoSEQ multiplex PCR; TCRdb stores in-frame clones only, minus some. The sample has about 2,100,000 clones, roughly 91% seen once. The sequencing sample was made of naive CD8+ T cells from PBMCs. The receptors were gathered from a man younger than 35 in good health. Some clones in this sample may be carry-over from other donors' samples. The CDR3 runs from the conserved cysteine through the conserved F or W.

CDR3 length	V gene	J gene	CDR3 protein
16	TRBV11-3	TRBJ2-1	CASSSSGRVSYNEQFF
15	TRBV5-4	TRBJ2-7	CASSFWDRDTYEQYF
13	TRBV7-2	TRBJ1-2	CASSLWGVDGYTF
15	TRBV5-4	TRBJ2-7	CASSISGGGYYEQYF
14	TRBV27	TRBJ1-5	CASSFYGRGQPQHF
15	TRBV7-9	TRBJ2-3	CASSSRSGGTDTQYF
15	TRBV11-3	TRBJ2-1	CASSRPADSYNEQFF
13	TRBV5-6	TRBJ2-2	CASSLTLSLGLFF
14	TRBV28	TRBJ2-1	CASSWTGGYNEQFF
16	TRBV27	TRBJ2-1	CASSLSAGATYNEQFF
15	TRBV19	TRBJ1-5	CASSSDRGGRQPQHF
17	TRBV15	TRBJ1-2	CATSRRKGPTGGYGYTF
14	TRBV7-2	TRBJ2-7	CASSARDFPYEQYF
15	TRBV7-9	TRBJ2-5	CASSLVGQGMETQYF
16	TRBV9	TRBJ2-5	CASSVDGGQGQETQYF
15	TRBV27	TRBJ1-1	CASSLSPGVWIEAFF
16	TRBV19	TRBJ2-7	CASSIVLSSVKNEQYF
15	TRBV29-1	TRBJ2-2	CSVEPRAPNTGELFF
13	TRBV27	TRBJ2-7	CASSLSEGYEQYF
15	TRBV2	TRBJ2-5	CASRGTRALEETQYF
16	TRBV10-3	TRBJ2-7	CAISDPGGHPPGEQYF
15	TRBV2	TRBJ2-7	CASSEWVDSSYEQYF
15	TRBV5-4	TRBJ2-2	CASSNPGVNTGELFF
13	TRBV29-1	TRBJ2-2	CSARTGRTGELFF
14	TRBV11-2	TRBJ2-7	CASSLAGTVYEQYF
14	TRBV28	TRBJ1-5	CASGTPYSNQPQHF
13	TRBV9	TRBJ1-2	CASSGDTYYGYTF
15	TRBV5-1	TRBJ2-7	CASSLAGTGFYEQYF
14	TRBV6-1	TRBJ2-5	CASSAPGRQETQYF
14	TRBV7-9	TRBJ2-6	CVAGEPSGANVLTF
14	TRBV27	TRBJ2-1	CASSGYTSRDEQFF
13	TRBV2	TRBJ1-2	CASSSGSRDGYTF
15	TRBV4-3	TRBJ1-1	CASSQTRRLNTEAFF
17	TRBV11-2	TRBJ2-1	CASSKGLAGARWNEQFF
11	TRBV5-4	TRBJ2-7	CASSPGSEQYF
17	TRBV5-6	TRBJ1-1	CASSAGWGRVSITEAFF
15	TRBV9	TRBJ2-7	CASSGDSGHLYEQYF
15	TRBV7-3	TRBJ2-4	CASSLIGGGENIQYF
14	TRBV7-9	TRBJ2-2	CASSWGDGPGELFF
14	TRBV5-8	TRBJ2-5	CASSLDVGKETQYF
14	TRBV7-9	TRBJ2-1	CASSSENSRNEQFF
17	TRBV5-1	TRBJ2-7	CASSPGSRQGAAYEQYF
13	TRBV28	TRBJ2-5	CASSWALQETQYF
12	TRBV2	TRBJ1-1	CASLGVNTEAFF
16	TRBV5-6	TRBJ2-2	CASSPDGTGGTGELFF
13	TRBV14	TRBJ2-7	CASSQDLPYEQYF
14	TRBV27	TRBJ2-7	CASSLSSFPDEQYF
16	TRBV9	TRBJ2-3	CASSVYGREGSDTQYF
16	TRBV7-8	TRBJ1-1	CASSLVISGMNTEAFF
9	TRBV6-1	TRBJ1-2	CASGYGYTF
15	TRBV27	TRBJ2-7	CASSLSARSGVEQYF